These T cell receptor beta chains were read from a single sample in a study of CD8+ T cells in alopecia areata. Data came from immunoSEQ multiplex PCR; TCRdb stores just in-frame clones and leaves some out. The sample lists around 120,000 clones, around 50% seen once, with over 9.5% in the top ten. Sequencing used NKG2D-low CD8+ T cells sorted from blood. These receptors all come from a human donor with alopecia areata. The CDR3 runs from the conserved cysteine through the conserved F or W.

J: TRBJ2-7
V: TRBV29-1
CDR3: CSVLTSKTYEQYF

J: TRBJ1-1
V: TRBV30
CDR3: CAWSPEMNTEAFF

J: TRBJ1-5
V: TRBV27
CDR3: CASSLGDSNQPQHF

J: TRBJ1-5
V: TRBV29-1
CDR3: CSAGQGAGQPQHF

J: TRBJ2-1
V: TRBV29-1
CDR3: CSVDGPTGGIGNEQFF

J: TRBJ2-5
V: TRBV7-9
CDR3: CASSLSPQNQETQYF

J: TRBJ2-1
V: TRBV13
CDR3: CASSHGKNEQFF

J: TRBJ2-1
V: TRBV5-1
CDR3: CASSAGAEYNEQFF

J: TRBJ2-1
V: TRBV23-1
CDR3: CASSQLFASDHPNEQFF

J: TRBJ2-1
V: TRBV5-1
CDR3: CASSSGTGENNEQFF